This TCR beta chain was documented in a study of blood T cell repertoires in COVID-19. Some clones are missing from TCRdb's copy, which holds only in-frame ones; the method was immunoSEQ multiplex PCR. The data contain 250,000 to 300,000 clones, approximately 89% of them seen just once; the ten biggest clones take up roughly 2.3%. This clone was observed a few times. The sequencing input was peripheral blood. This sequence originates from a woman in her thirties with COVID-19, enrolled during active disease.

This CDR3 is CASRIPQANTEAFF. The CDR3, as DNA: TGTGCCAGCAGAATCCCACAGGCCAACACTGAAGCTTTCTTT. This chain links TRBV28 with TRBJ1-1; D may be TRBD1 (5 bases). V was trimmed by 6 bases and J by 2 bases, leaving 13 bases between them. The germline gives CDR1 MDHEN, CDR2 SYDVKM. This CDR3 has 14 residues.